Following are 30 T cell receptor beta chains from one sample sequenced in a study of blood T cells in healthy people across ages. A sample-barcoded 5' primer and a J-beta primer mix were used in a second PCR of roughly 7 to 12 cycles. TCRdb recomputed calls from the 5' RACE reads with MiXCR, one row per CDR3 protein. The table lists about 760,000 distinct CDR3 sequences, roughly three fifths of them singletons, with about a quarter in the top ten. The sequenced sample was blood. These receptor sequences come from a man aged 35-49 years in good health.

This clonotype was observed a few times. The chain is built from TRBV28 and TRBJ2-4; 9 positions match TRBD1. Judging by the DNA end, TRBJ2-7 fits better; the J call may be wrong. Germline assignment: CDR1 MDHEN and CDR2 SYDVKM. The CDR3 sequence is 13 residues long. CDR3: CASSLGTGFEQYF. CDR3 coding DNA: TGTGCCAGCAGTTTAGGGACAGGGTTCGAGCAGTACTTC.

The J gene is TRBJ2-5, the V gene TRBV20-1, with D uncertain. Germline lookup yields CDR1 DFQATT and CDR2 SNEGSKA (reference sequence). The CDR3 consists of 12 residues. With 7 bases removed from V and 2 bases from J, the gap between germline ends came to 11 bases. The CDR3 reads CSVRVGQETQYF. DNA for the CDR3: TGCAGTGTCCGGGTGGGACAAGAGACCCAGTACTTC.

The CDR3 sequence: CASSFLPTTYEQYF. The CDR3 DNA sequence: TGTGCCAGCAGCTTTTTACCGACTACCTACGAGCAGTACTTC. The chain is built from TRBV5-5 and TRBJ2-7, with D maybe TRBD2 (5 bases). Germline V CDR1 and CDR2: SGHKS, YYEKEE (reference sequence). The CDR3 spans 14 residues. Trimming left V 2 bases short and J 2 bases short, with 11 bases between.

The CDR3 reads CASSFTHLAGGAYEQYF. The DNA of the CDR3 is TGTGCCAGCAGTTTCACCCACCTAGCGGGAGGCGCCTACGAGCAGTACTTC. The chain combines TRBV6-5 with TRBJ2-7, with TRBD2 identical over 11 bases. V was pared by 4 bases and J by 2 bases, with 10 bases of the junction left unmatched. CDR1 MNHEY and CDR2 SVGAGI come from the germline V gene. This CDR3 contains 17 residues.

This clonotype was counted between two and nine times. The chain recombines TRBV29-1 with TRBJ1-2, with D maybe TRBD1 (6 bases). CDR1 is SQVTM and CDR2 is ANQGSEA in the germline V gene. Trimming stripped 7 bases from V and 6 bases from J, with 21 bases between. The CDR3 is made up of 14 amino acids. The CDR3 protein is CSAALSWQGNGYTF. The CDR3 DNA sequence: TGCAGCGCCGCTCTTTCGTGGCAGGGGAATGGCTACACCTTC.

CDR3 residues: CASSSLSGPPTDTQYF. The DNA of the CDR3 is TGTGCCAGCAGCTCTTTATCGGGACCCCCCACAGATACGCAGTATTTT. The chain links TRBV11-2 to TRBJ2-3, with D possibly being TRBD1 or TRBD2 (5 bases each). The CDR3 spans 16 residues. The germline V gene has CDR1 SGHAT and CDR2 FQNNGV. Deletions cut 4 bases from V and 2 bases from J, with 16 bases between. The whole variable domain, filled in from reference TRBV11-2 and TRBJ2-3, reads EAGVAQSPRYKIIEKRQSVAFWCNPISGHATLYWYQQILGQGPKLLIQFQNNGVVDDSQLPKDRFSAERLKGVDSTLKIQPAKLEDSAVYLCASSSLSGPPTDTQYFGPGTRLTVL.

This clonotype showed up just a few times. The chain uses TRBV7-9 and TRBJ2-5; D is possibly TRBD1 (6 bases). The CDR3 is 14 amino acids. Trimming removed 5 bases at V and 5 bases at J, with 15 bases between. Germline CDR1 reads SEHNR; CDR2 reads FQNEAQ (reference sequence). CDR3 sequence (DNA): TGTGCCAGCAGCGAACGGACAGTGTGGGAGACCCAGTACTTC. The encoded protein is CASSERTVWETQYF.

The chain employs TRBV25-1 and TRBJ2-3, with D possibly being TRBD1 (5 bases). Germline V gene lookup returns CDR1 MGHDK and CDR2 SYGVNS. V shed 1 base and J shed 2 bases, with 16 bases lying between them. The length of the CDR3 is 17 residues. As DNA, the CDR3 is TGTGCCAGCAGTGAATGGGTCGCCAGGGCATCCACAGATACGCAGTATTTT. Protein sequence: CASSEWVARASTDTQYF.

The chain recombines TRBV3-1 with TRBJ1-2, with D possibly matching TRBD1 (5 bases). The V end was cut by 0 bases, the J end by 0 bases, with 14 bases between. The V gene's germline CDR1 is LGHDT and CDR2 YNNKEL (reference sequence). The CDR3 contains 17 residues. The CDR3 loop is CASSQDLKDTTNYGYTF. Here the CDR3 DNA reads TGTGCCAGCAGCCAAGATCTGAAGGACACTACTAACTATGGCTACACCTTC.

The chain links TRBV6-5 to TRBJ2-7; TRBD2 agrees at 15 bases. The J call is uncertain, as TRBJ2-5 better fits the DNA end. The germline gives CDR1 MNHEY, CDR2 SVGAGI. The CDR3 has 16 amino acids. This CDR3 reads CASTGLAGGSGETQYF. The DNA of the CDR3 is TGTGCCAGCACAGGACTAGCGGGAGGGAGTGGGGAGACCCAGTACTTC.

This clonotype showed up just a few times. The chain uses TRBV29-1 and TRBJ2-7; D gene unclear. V dropped 1 base and J dropped 4 bases, with 8 bases sitting between them. Looked up from germline, CDR1 is SQVTM and CDR2 is ANQGSEA. This CDR3 spans 12 amino acids. Written as DNA, the CDR3 is TGCAGCGTTGAAGTATCGAGGTACGAGCAGTACTTC. Translation gives CSVEVSRYEQYF.

This clonotype has only a few counts. This chain uses TRBV12-3 or TRBV12-4 with TRBJ1-1, with D possibly matching TRBD1 (6 bases). The CDR3 spans 15 residues. With 5 bases removed from V and 3 bases from J, the gap between germline ends came to 16 bases. CDR3 bases: TGTGCCAGCAGTGTTGAATTGGGGGCTGACACTGAAGCTTTCTTT. Amino acid sequence: CASSVELGADTEAFF.

The V gene is TRBV5-1, the J gene TRBJ1-2; 7 bases fit TRBD1. The CDR3 runs to 15 residues. Looked up from germline, CDR1 is SGHRS and CDR2 is YFSETQ. Trimming cost V 3 bases and J 3 bases; bases outside gene matches: 8. The CDR3 nucleotides are TGCGCCAGCAGCTCATACAGGGGATCGGACTATGGCTACACCTTC. Translating it yields CASSSYRGSDYGYTF.

The chain has TRBV20-1 and TRBJ1-2; 8 positions agree with TRBD1. Germline assignment: CDR1 DFQATT and CDR2 SNEGSKA (reference sequence). V lost 4 bases to trimming and J lost 4 bases; unmatched junction nucleotides: 8. The CDR3 spans 14 residues. The CDR3: CSANLGTGGYGYTF. The CDR3 DNA is TGCAGTGCTAACCTCGGAACAGGGGGCTATGGCTACACCTTC.

The J gene is TRBJ2-5, the V gene TRBV27; D ambiguous. V was shortened by 4 bases and J by 3 bases, with 6 bases between the two germline ends. Germline-derived CDR1 and CDR2 are MNHEY and SMNVEV (reference sequence). The length of the CDR3 is 12 residues. CDR3 protein: CASSWDKETQYF. The CDR3 coding sequence is TGTGCCAGCAGTTGGGATAAAGAGACCCAGTACTTC.

This clonotype was seen just once. The V gene is TRBV29-1, the J gene TRBJ2-5; D gene ambiguous. CDR3 size: 14 residues. Germline CDR1 SQVTM, CDR2 ANQGSEA. V was shortened by 3 bases and J by 1 base, with 12 bases between the two germline ends. CDR3 nucleotide sequence: TGCAGCGTTGATTATCGAGCAGCCCAAGAGACCCAGTACTTC. Protein: CSVDYRAAQETQYF.

The chain links TRBV28 to TRBJ2-7; the D gene is possibly TRBD2 (6 bases). The CDR3 has 14 residues. V was pared by 8 bases and J by 5 bases, with 19 bases between. Per the germline V gene, CDR1 is MDHEN and CDR2 is SYDVKM. CDR3 amino acids: CASFTSLGTHEQYF. CDR3 DNA sequence: TGTGCCAGCTTTACTAGCCTCGGTACCCACGAGCAGTACTTC.

The V and J genes are TRBV12-3 or TRBV12-4 and TRBJ1-4; D ambiguous. V lost 7 bases, J lost 8 bases, and 23 bases lay in between. CDR3 size: 16 residues. This CDR3 is CASNPGNSWDEEKLFF. CDR3 in DNA: TGTGCCAGCAACCCGGGTAATTCGTGGGATGAGGAAAAACTGTTTTTT.

This clonotype came up many times. V and J are TRBV3-1 and TRBJ2-1; 12 nucleotides align to TRBD2. In germline, CDR1 is LGHDT, CDR2 YNNKEL (reference sequence). V shed 4 bases and J 9 bases; nucleotides not matched to a gene: 16. The CDR3 is made up of 18 amino acids. In DNA, the CDR3 is TGTGCCAGCAGCCCCCCAGCAGCCCTAGCGGGGGGGCTGGGTGAGCAGTTCTTC. Translation: CASSPPAALAGGLGEQFF.

The V gene is TRBV15, the J gene TRBJ2-4; D is possibly TRBD1 (6 bases). V was cut by 0 bases and J by 0 bases, with 9 bases left in between. CDR1 is LNHNV, CDR2 YYDKDF, per germline (reference sequence). CDR3 size: 16 residues. The CDR3 region has the DNA TGTGCCACCAGCAGAGATGAGGGGGTAGCCAAAAACATTCAGTACTTC. It codes for CATSRDEGVAKNIQYF.

This clonotype came up a few times. The V gene is TRBV9, the J gene TRBJ1-5, with D tentatively TRBD1 (6 bases). This CDR3 has 15 amino acids. From germline, CDR1 is SGDLS and CDR2 YYNGEE. V was pared by 1 base and J by 5 bases, with 13 bases between. CDR3 loop: CASSVLGTRDQPQHF. In DNA, the CDR3 is TGTGCCAGCAGCGTACTAGGGACAAGAGATCAGCCCCAGCATTTT.

This sequence joins TRBV20-1 and TRBJ1-2; tentative D call: TRBD1 (5 bases). Per germline, CDR1 DFQATT and CDR2 SNEGSKA (reference sequence). The CDR3 has 12 amino acids. With 8 bases removed from V and 4 bases from J, the gap between germline ends came to 14 bases. The CDR3 is CSPKRDPYGYTF. CDR3 nucleotide sequence: TGCAGTCCCAAGCGGGACCCCTATGGCTACACCTTC.

Regarding this clonotype: A read error may account for a junction end that differs from germline. V is TRBV7-3 and J is TRBJ2-1; the D is unclear. In germline, CDR1 is SGHTA, CDR2 FQGTGA. There are 13 residues in the CDR3. For the CDR3, the DNA is TGTGCCAGCAGCTTAATAGTTTACAATGATCAGTTCTTC. Protein: CASSLIVYNDQFF.

The gene calls are TRBV28 and TRBJ1-2, with no clear D. This CDR3 is 13 amino acids long. Per germline, CDR1 MDHEN and CDR2 SYDVKM. The germline V and J ends were trimmed by 5 bases and 7 bases, with 14 bases remaining between them. CDR3 DNA: TGTGCCAGCAGTGGCTGGGAGGTTTGTGGCTACACCTTC. Translated, it gives CASSGWEVCGYTF.

This clonotype was seen a handful of times. The V and J genes are TRBV7-2 and TRBJ2-5, with 9 bases identical to TRBD2. Germline V gene data show CDR1 as SGHTA and CDR2 as FQGNSA. Trimming removed 1 base from V and 0 bases from J; junction bases left unmatched: 6. The CDR3 has 17 residues. This chain's CDR3 is CASSLGPLAGNQETQYF. The CDR3 coding sequence is TGTGCCAGCAGCTTAGGGCCGCTAGCGGGGAACCAAGAGACCCAGTACTTC.

This sequence joins TRBV12-5 and TRBJ2-2, with 10 bases identical to TRBD1. Germline assignment: CDR1 LGHNT and CDR2 FRNRAP. This CDR3 region has 16 residues. V lost 4 bases, J lost 4 bases, and 6 bases stayed unmatched. CDR3 sequence reads: CASGWAGTGVTGELFF. In DNA form, the CDR3 reads TGTGCTAGTGGTTGGGCCGGGACAGGGGTCACCGGGGAGCTGTTTTTT.

The V and J genes are TRBV2 and TRBJ2-2, with 11 bases lining up with TRBD1. Germline loops: CDR1 SNHLY, CDR2 FYNNEI. The CDR3 length is 15 residues. The J segment lost 2 bases and the V segment lost 7 bases, leaving 3 bases of the junction unmatched. The CDR3 DNA sequence: TGTGCCAGCACGGGACAGGGGGTTAACACCGGGGAGCTGTTTTTT. This translates into CASTGQGVNTGELFF.

The chain has TRBV25-1 and TRBJ2-2; D possibly corresponds to TRBD2 (6 bases). Between the trimmed V and J ends, which lost 1 base and 5 bases, there was a span of 14 bases. Germline V lookup: CDR1 MGHDK, CDR2 SYGVNS. The CDR3 contains 16 residues. In DNA, the CDR3 is TGTGCCAGCAGTGAATGGAGGGACCGGAGGACCGGGGAGCTGTTTTTT. Protein sequence: CASSEWRDRRTGELFF.

The chain carries TRBV7-2 and TRBJ2-1; 14 nucleotides agree with TRBD2. CDR3 length equals 14 residues. Germline CDR1 reads SGHTA; CDR2 reads FQGNSA. The junction had 4 bases not matched to a gene; V was cut back by 2 bases and J by 13 bases. The CDR3 here is CASSLKGLAGAQFF. The CDR3, as DNA: TGTGCCAGCAGCTTAAAGGGACTAGCGGGGGCTCAGTTCTTC.

This clonotype was detected only a few times. The chain uses TRBV10-3 and TRBJ2-3; 8 nucleotides match TRBD2. CDR3 length: 16 amino acids. Germline V CDR1 and CDR2: ENHRY, SYGVKD. V dropped 10 bases and J dropped 0; count of bases not matched to a gene: 12. The CDR3 coding sequence is TGTGCCACCATGACTAGCGCCACTACTAGCACAGATACGCAGTATTTT. This encodes CATMTSATTSTDTQYF.